This T cell receptor (beta chain) was recovered during a study of blood T cells in healthy people across ages. Study details: About one barcoded beta molecule per two T cells was the capture yield of template switching.

Primers used in a second PCR of about 6 to 11 cycles were a sample-barcoded 5' primer and a J-beta primer mix. TCRdb reprocessed the 5' RACE reads with MiXCR, giving one entry per CDR3 protein. The sample yields more than 500,000 distinct CDR3 sequences, 25% to 30% seen once. PBMCs, at least 6 million per sample, were isolated. The TCR comes from a woman aged 70 to 79 in good health. The sequenced material came from blood.

The CDR3 region is CASSPVGQGEADEKLFF. The CDR3 DNA reads TGTGCCAGTAGTCCGGTGGGACAGGGGGAGGCAGATGAAAAACTGTTTTTT. The V and J genes are TRBV19 and TRBJ1-4; 11 nucleotides match TRBD1. Germline values: CDR1 LNHDA, CDR2 SQIVND (reference sequence). V lost 5 bases and J lost 6; bases outside the gene matches: 11. This CDR3 region has 17 residues.